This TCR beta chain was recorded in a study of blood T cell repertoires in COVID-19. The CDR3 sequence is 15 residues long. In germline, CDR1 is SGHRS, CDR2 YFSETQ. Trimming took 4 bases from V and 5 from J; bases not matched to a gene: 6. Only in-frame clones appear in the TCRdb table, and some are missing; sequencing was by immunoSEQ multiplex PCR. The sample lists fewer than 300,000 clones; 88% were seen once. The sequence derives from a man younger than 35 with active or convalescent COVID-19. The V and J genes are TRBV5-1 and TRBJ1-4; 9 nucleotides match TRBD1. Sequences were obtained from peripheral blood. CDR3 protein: CASSPGTGRNEKLFF. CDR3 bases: TGCGCCAGCAGCCCCGGGACAGGGAGAAATGAAAAACTGTTTTTT. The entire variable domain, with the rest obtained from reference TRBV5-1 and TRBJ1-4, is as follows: KAGVTQTPRYLIKTRGQQVTLSCSPISGHRSVSWYQQTPGQGLQFLFEYFSETQRNKGNFPGRFSGRQFSNSRSEMNVSTLELGDSALYLCASSPGTGRNEKLFFGSGTQLSVL.